These T cell receptor beta chains were read from a single sample in a study of beta chain features in type 1 diabetes. Here immunoSEQ multiplex PCR was the method, and the copy in TCRdb shows in-frame clones only, minus some. The table lists 250,000 to 350,000 clones, approximately 15% of them singletons. The sample consisted of naive CD4+ T cells from blood. The receptors stem from a man between 18 and 35 years old with type 1 diabetes. Each CDR3 is given with its conserved first and last residue. A D gene is named only where the DNA matches it firmly. Clone size, where shown, is once, few, many, or a class for clones that have expanded.

>-|TRBJ2-7|TRBD2|TRBV5-4|15
TGTGCCAGCAGCCTTTGGTACGGCGGGAGCGCCAATAGGTACTTC
CASSLWYGGSANRYF
>few|TRBJ2-3|TRBD1|TRBV4-3|18
TGCGCCAGCAGCCAAGATCCACTGGGACAGGGTAGGATAGATACGCAGTATTTT
CASSQDPLGQGRIDTQYF
>-|TRBJ2-5|-|TRBV5-1|14
TGCGCCAGCAGCGAGACCCGGGGACAAGAGACCCAGTACTTC
CASSETRGQETQYF
>-|TRBJ2-1|-|TRBV5-1|13
TGCGCCAGCAGCTCTAATAGACTCGATGAGCAGTTCTTC
CASSSNRLDEQFF
>few|TRBJ1-1|-|TRBV6-6|13
TGTGCCAGCATCACAAGAAGGAACACTGAAGCTTTCTTT
CASITRRNTEAFF
>few|TRBJ2-1|TRBD2|TRBV5-6|15
TGTGCCAGCAGCCAAGCGGGAGGGTGGAACAATGAGCAGTTCTTC
CASSQAGGWNNEQFF
>-|TRBJ1-5|-|TRBV28|15
TGTGCCAGCAGTGGCGTCAGGTATAGCAATCAGCCCCAGCATTTT
CASSGVRYSNQPQHF
>-|TRBJ2-3|-|TRBV20-1|10
TGCAGTGCCATTAGCGACTCATGGTATTTT
CSAISDSWYF
>few|TRBJ2-5|TRBD1|TRBV10-1|13
TGCGCCAGCAGTTCTGACAGGGAAGAGACCCAGTACTTC
CASSSDREETQYF
>few|TRBJ2-5|-|TRBV27|14
TGTGCCAGCAGTCTTGGGGGGGCCCAAGAGACCCAGTACTTC
CASSLGGAQETQYF
>-|TRBJ2-1|TRBD2|TRBV4-2|16
TGTGCCAGCAGCCAGGCCGGGACTAGCGGGATGGGTGAGCAGTTCTTC
CASSQAGTSGMGEQFF
>-|TRBJ1-5|TRBD1|TRBV5-1|15
TGCGCCAGCAGCCCCGGGACAGTTAGCAATCAGCCCCAGCATTTT
CASSPGTVSNQPQHF
>-|TRBJ1-5|-|TRBV15|16
TGTGCCACCAGCAGAGGGGAGGGAATGGCGAATCAGCCCCAGCATTTT
CATSRGEGMANQPQHF
>-|TRBJ2-7|TRBD2|TRBV7-9|15
TGTGCCAGCAGCCCCCTCGGACTAGCCATCCACGAGCAGTACTTC
CASSPLGLAIHEQYF
>-|TRBJ2-5|TRBD2|TRBV10-3|16
TGTGCCATCAGCGGACTAGCGGGAAACCCTCAAGAGACCCAGTACTTC
CAISGLAGNPQETQYF
>-|TRBJ1-2|TRBD1|TRBV29-1|13
TGCAGCGTAGGGACAGGGGATATTAACGGCTACACCTTC
CSVGTGDINGYTF
>few|TRBJ1-5|TRBD1|TRBV30|16
TGTGCCTGGAGTGTCCCCGGACAGGGGTGGAACGTGCCCCAGCATTTT
CAWSVPGQGWNVPQHF
>-|TRBJ2-3|-|TRBV7-9|17
TGTGCCAGCACCTCGGCCGGGAGCCCAGGTGCGGCAGATACGCAGTATTTT
CASTSAGSPGAADTQYF
>few|TRBJ2-5|TRBD2|TRBV18|16
TGTGCCAGCTCACCACCAACAGGACTAGGGCAAGAGACCCAGTACTTC
CASSPPTGLGQETQYF
>-|TRBJ2-7|-|TRBV28|10
TGTGCCAGCAGTCTCTACGAGCAGTACTTC
CASSLYEQYF